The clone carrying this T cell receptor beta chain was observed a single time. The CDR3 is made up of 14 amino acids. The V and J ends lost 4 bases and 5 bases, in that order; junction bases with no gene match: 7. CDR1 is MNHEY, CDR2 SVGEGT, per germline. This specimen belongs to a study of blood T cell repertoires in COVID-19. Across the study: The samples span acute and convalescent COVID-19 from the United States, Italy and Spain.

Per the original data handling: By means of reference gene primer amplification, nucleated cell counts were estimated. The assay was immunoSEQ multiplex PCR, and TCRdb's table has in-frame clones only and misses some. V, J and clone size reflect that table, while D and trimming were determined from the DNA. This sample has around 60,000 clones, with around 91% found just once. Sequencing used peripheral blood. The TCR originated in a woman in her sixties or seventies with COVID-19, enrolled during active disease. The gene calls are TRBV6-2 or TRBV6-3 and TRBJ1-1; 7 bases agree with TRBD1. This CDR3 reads CASSSPTGRTEAFF. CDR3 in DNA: TGTGCCAGCAGTTCCCCGACAGGGAGGACTGAAGCTTTCTTT.